This T cell receptor (beta chain) derives from a study of T cell clonotyping in hematopoietic cell transplantation. Using immunoSEQ multiplex PCR, the repertoire was profiled, and TCRdb retains in-frame clones only, with some absent. The repertoire holds 15,000 to 20,000 clones, about 85% seen once, with around 3.9% in the top ten. V lost 1 base to trimming and J lost 5 bases; unmatched junction nucleotides: 0. The CDR3 is made up of 13 amino acids. Germline V CDR1 and CDR2: SGHRS, YFSETQ. Samples: about 28 days before transplant, then days 30, 100 and 180 after. Sequenced material: PBMCs, taken 100 days after allogeneic stem cell transplant. V usage is TRBV5-1 and J usage is TRBJ1-5; TRBD1 matches 7 bases. The sequence derives from a male patient aged 55 to 69 who had an allogeneic stem cell transplant from a related donor, so the T cells may come from the graft donor. Some clones in this sample may be carry-over from other donors' samples. The CDR3 DNA follows: TGCGCCAGCAGCTTGACAGGGGATCAGCCCCAGCATTTT. It codes for CASSLTGDQPQHF.